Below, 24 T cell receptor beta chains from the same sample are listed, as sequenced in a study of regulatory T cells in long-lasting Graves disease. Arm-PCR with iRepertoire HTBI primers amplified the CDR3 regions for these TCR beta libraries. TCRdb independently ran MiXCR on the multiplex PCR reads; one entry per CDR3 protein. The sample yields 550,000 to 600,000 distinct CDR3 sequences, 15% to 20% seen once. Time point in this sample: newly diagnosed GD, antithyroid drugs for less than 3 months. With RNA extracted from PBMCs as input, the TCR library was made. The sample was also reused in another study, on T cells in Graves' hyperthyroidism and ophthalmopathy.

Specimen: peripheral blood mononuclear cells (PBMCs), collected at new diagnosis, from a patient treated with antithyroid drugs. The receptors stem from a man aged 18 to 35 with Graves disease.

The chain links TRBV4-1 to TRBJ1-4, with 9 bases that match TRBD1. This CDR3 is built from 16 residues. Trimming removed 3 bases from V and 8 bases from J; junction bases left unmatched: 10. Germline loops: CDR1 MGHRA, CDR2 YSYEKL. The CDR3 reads CASSHLSTGGGEKLFF. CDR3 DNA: TGCGCCAGCAGCCACCTAAGTACAGGGGGCGGGGAAAAACTGTTTTTT.

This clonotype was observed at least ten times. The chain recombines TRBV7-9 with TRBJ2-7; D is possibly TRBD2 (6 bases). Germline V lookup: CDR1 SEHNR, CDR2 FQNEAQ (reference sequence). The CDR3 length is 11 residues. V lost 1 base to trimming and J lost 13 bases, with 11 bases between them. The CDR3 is CASSLGAGSYF. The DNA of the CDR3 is TGTGCCAGCAGCTTAGGGGCGGGGAGTTACTTC.

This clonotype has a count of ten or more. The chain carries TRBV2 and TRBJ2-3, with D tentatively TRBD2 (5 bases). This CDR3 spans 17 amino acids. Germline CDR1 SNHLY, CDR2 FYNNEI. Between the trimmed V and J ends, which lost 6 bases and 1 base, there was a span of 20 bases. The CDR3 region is CASSFIPSGPRTDTQYF. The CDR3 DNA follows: TGTGCCAGCAGCTTCATACCGAGCGGACCTCGCACAGATACGCAGTATTTT. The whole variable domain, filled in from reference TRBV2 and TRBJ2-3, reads EPEVTQTPSHQVTQMGQEVILRCVPISNHLYFYWYRQILGQKVEFLVSFYNNEISEKSEIFDDQFSVERPDGSNFTLKIRSTKLEDSAMYFCASSFIPSGPRTDTQYFGPGTRLTVL.

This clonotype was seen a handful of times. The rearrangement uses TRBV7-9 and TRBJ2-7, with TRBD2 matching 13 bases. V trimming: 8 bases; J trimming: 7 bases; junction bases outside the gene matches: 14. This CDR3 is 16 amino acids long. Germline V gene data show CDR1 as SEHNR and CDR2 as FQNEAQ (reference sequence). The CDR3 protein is CASGGLAGDSLHEQYF. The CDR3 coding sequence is TGTGCCAGCGGAGGACTAGCGGGAGATTCTCTGCATGAGCAGTACTTC. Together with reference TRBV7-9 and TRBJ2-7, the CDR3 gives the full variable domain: DTGVSQNPRHKITKRGQNVTFRCDPISEHNRLYWYRQTLGQGPEFLTYFQNEAQLEKSRLLSDRFSAERPKGSFSTLEIQRTEQGDSAMYLCASGGLAGDSLHEQYFGPGTRLTVT.

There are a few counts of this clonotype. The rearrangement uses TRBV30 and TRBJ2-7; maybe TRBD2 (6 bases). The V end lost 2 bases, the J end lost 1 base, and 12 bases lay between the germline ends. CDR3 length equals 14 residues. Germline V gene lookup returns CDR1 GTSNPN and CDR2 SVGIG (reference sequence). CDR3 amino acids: CAWSFGRRSYEQYF. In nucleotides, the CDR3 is TGTGCCTGGAGTTTTGGGAGGAGGTCCTACGAGCAGTACTTC.

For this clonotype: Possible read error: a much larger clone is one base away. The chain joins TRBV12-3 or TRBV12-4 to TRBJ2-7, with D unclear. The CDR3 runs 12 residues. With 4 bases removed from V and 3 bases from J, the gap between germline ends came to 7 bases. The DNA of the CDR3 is TGTGCCAGCAGTTCAGTAGACTACGAGCAGTACTTC. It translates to CASSSVDYEQYF.

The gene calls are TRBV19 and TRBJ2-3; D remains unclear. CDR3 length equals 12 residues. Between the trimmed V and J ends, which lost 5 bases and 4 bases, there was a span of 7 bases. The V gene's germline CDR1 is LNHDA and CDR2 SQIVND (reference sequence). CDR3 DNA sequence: TGTGCCAGTAGTCCTCAGGCAGATACGCAGTATTTT. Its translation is CASSPQADTQYF.

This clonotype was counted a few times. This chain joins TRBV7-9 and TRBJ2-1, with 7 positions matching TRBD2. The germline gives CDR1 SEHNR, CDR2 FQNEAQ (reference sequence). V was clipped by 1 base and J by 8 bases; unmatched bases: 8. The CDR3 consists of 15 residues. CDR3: CASSLVRSAGDEQFF. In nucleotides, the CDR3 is TGTGCCAGCAGCTTAGTGAGGAGTGCGGGAGATGAGCAGTTCTTC.

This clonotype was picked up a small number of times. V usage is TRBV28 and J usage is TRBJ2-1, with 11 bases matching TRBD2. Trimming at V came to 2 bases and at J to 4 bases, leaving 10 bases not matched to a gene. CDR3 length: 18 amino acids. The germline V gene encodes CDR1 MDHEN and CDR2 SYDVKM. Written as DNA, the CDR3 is TGTGCCAGCAGTTTAGGGGTAGCGGGAGGGCCTGGGTACAATGAGCAGTTCTTC. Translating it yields CASSLGVAGGPGYNEQFF.

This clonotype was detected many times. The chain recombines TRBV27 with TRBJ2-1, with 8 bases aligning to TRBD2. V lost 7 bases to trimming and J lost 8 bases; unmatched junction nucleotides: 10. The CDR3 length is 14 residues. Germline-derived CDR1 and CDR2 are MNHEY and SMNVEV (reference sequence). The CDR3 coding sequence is TGTGCCAGCATGAGATCGGGAGGGTTTCATGAGCAGTTCTTC. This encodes CASMRSGGFHEQFF.

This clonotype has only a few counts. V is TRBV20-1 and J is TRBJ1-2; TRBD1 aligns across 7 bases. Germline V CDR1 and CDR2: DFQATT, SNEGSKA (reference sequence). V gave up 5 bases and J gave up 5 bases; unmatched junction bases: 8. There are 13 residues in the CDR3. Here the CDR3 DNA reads TGCAGTGCTGAAGACAGGGTTGAGTATGGCTACACCTTC. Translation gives CSAEDRVEYGYTF.

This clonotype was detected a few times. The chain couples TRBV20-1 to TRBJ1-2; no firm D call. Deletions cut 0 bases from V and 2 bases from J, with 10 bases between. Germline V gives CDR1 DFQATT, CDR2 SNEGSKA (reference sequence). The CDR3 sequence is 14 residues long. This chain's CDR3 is CSARDHGRNYGYTF. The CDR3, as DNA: TGCAGTGCTAGAGATCATGGGAGAAACTATGGCTACACCTTC.

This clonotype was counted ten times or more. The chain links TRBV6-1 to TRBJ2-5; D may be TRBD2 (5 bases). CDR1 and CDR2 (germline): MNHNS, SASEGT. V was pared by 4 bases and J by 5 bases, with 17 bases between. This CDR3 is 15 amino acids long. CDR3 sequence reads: CASSVVGTIAETQYF. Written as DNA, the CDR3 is TGTGCCAGCAGTGTCGTGGGAACGATAGCGGAGACCCAGTACTTC.

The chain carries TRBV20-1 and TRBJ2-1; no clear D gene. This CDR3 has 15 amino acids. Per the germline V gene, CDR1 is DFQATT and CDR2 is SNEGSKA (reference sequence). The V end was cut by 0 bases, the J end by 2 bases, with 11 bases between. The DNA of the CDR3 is TGCAGTGCTAGAGATTCAAAGCTTCCCTACAATGAGCAGTTCTTC. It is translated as CSARDSKLPYNEQFF.

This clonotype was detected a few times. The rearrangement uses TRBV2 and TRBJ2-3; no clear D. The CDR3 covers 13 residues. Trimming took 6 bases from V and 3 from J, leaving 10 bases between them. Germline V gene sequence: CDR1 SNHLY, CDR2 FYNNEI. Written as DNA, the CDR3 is TGTGCCAGCAGGGTCGGTGGGACAGATACGCAGTATTTT. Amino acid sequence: CASRVGGTDTQYF.

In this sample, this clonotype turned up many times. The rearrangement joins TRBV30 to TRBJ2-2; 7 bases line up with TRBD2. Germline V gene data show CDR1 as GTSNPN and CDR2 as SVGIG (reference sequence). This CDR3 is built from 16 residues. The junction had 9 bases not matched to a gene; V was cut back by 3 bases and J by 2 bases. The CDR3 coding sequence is TGTGCCTGGAGCGGCCGGGGGGTGGTCAACACCGGGGAGCTGTTTTTT. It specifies CAWSGRGVVNTGELFF.

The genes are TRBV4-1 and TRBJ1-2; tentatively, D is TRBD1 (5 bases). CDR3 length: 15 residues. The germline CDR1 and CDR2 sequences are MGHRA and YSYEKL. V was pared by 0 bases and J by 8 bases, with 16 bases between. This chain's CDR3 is CASSQDEGVTWGYTF. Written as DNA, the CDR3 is TGCGCCAGCAGCCAAGATGAAGGGGTTACTTGGGGCTACACCTTC.

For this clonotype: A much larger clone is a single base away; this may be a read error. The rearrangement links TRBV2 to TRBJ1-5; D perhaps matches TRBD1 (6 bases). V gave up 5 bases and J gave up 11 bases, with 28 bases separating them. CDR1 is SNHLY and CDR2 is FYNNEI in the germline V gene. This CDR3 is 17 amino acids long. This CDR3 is CASSLAGDYDSRETQHF. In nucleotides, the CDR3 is TGTGCCAGCAGTTTGGCAGGGGACTACGATTCCCGGGAGACCCAGCATTTT.

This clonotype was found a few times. CDR3 sequence reads: CASRDGTLDYTIYF. The CDR3 nucleotides are TGTGCCAGCAGGGACGGAACCTTGGACTACACCATATATTTT. This chain connects TRBV28 to TRBJ1-3; D is unresolved. CDR3 length: 14 amino acids. Germline V gene data show CDR1 as MDHEN and CDR2 as SYDVKM. V was pared by 6 bases and J by 8 bases, with 17 bases between.

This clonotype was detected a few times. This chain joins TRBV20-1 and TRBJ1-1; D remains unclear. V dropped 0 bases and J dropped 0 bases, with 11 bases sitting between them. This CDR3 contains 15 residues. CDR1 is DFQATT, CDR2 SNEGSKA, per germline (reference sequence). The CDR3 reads CSARDLRRLNTEAFF. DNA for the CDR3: TGCAGTGCTAGAGATTTGCGCAGGTTGAACACTGAAGCTTTCTTT.

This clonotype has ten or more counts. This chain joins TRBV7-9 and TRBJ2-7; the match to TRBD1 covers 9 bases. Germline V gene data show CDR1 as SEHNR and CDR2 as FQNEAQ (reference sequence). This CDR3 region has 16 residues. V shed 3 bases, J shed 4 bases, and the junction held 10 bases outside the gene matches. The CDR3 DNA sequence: TGTGCCAGCAGCTTGGGAGGTGGGACAGGGAGATACGAGCAGTACTTC. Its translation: CASSLGGGTGRYEQYF. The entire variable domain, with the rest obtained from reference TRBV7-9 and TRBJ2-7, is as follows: DTGVSQNPRHKITKRGQNVTFRCDPISEHNRLYWYRQTLGQGPEFLTYFQNEAQLEKSRLLSDRFSAERPKGSFSTLEIQRTEQGDSAMYLCASSLGGGTGRYEQYFGPGTRLTVT.

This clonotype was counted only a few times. The CDR3 sequence: CASSIAGASPSQPQHF. The CDR3, as DNA: TGTGCCAGTAGTATAGCTGGTGCCAGCCCAAGCCAGCCCCAGCATTTT. The gene calls are TRBV19 and TRBJ1-5; D gene unclear. Germline loops: CDR1 LNHDA, CDR2 SQIVND (reference sequence). The germline V and J ends were trimmed by 1 base and 7 bases, with 17 bases remaining between them. This CDR3 comprises 16 residues.

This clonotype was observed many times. CDR3 nucleotides: TGTGCCAGCAGGAAGGACCCAGAGGAGACCCAGTACTTC. Amino acid sequence: CASRKDPEETQYF. This chain uses TRBV7-3 with TRBJ2-5; D is ambiguous. CDR1 and CDR2 (germline): SGHTA, FQGTGA. The CDR3 is 13 residues long. The V gene lost 6 bases and the J gene lost 5 bases, with 13 bases spanning the gap.

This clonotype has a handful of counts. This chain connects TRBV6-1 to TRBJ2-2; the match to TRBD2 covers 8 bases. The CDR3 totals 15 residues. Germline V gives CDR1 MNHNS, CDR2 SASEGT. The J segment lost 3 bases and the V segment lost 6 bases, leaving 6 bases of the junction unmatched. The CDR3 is CASRRTAGDTGELFF. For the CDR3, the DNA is TGTGCCAGCAGACGGACAGCGGGAGACACCGGGGAGCTGTTTTTT.